Presented here are 18 T cell receptor beta chains from one specimen sequenced in a study of early T cells in non-severe SARS-CoV-2 infection. MiXCR was run by TCRdb on the 5' RACE reads, yielding one entry per CDR3 protein. Of 50,000 to 60,000 distinct CDR3 sequences in the sample, about 6.1% were seen once. This specimen consisted of whole blood, obtained at baseline. The receptors were gathered from an adult who was a healthcare worker with PCR-confirmed SARS-CoV-2 infection or an uninfected control (not recorded which).

This clonotype was observed at least ten times. J is TRBJ2-3 and V is TRBV4-2; D is tentatively TRBD1 or TRBD2 (5 bases each). V dropped 1 base and J dropped 4 bases, with 12 bases sitting between them. The CDR3 covers 15 residues. Germline V gene sequence: CDR1 LGHNA, CDR2 YNFKEQ. CDR3 loop: CASSQGERGADTQYF. CDR3 nucleotides: TGTGCCAGCAGCCAAGGCGAGAGGGGTGCAGATACGCAGTATTTT.

This clonotype was counted between two and nine times. This rearrangement joins TRBV7-8 to TRBJ1-4, with a possible D match to TRBD1 (6 bases). Trimming cost V 3 bases and J 8 bases, with 7 bases left between them. Germline V CDR1 and CDR2: SGHVS, FQNEAQ. The CDR3 sequence is 12 residues long. This CDR3 is CASSLGGEKLFF. For the CDR3, the DNA is TGTGCCAGCAGCTTGGGGGGCGAAAAACTGTTTTTT.

The rearrangement uses TRBV12-3 or TRBV12-4 and TRBJ1-2; 7 positions agree with TRBD1. The junction had 19 bases not matched to a gene; V was cut back by 10 bases and J by 14 bases. The CDR3 loop spans 13 amino acids. For the CDR3, the DNA is TGTGCCATCAGCGAGGGGGCATCGAGAAGTCGGACCTTC. Residues: CAISEGASRSRTF.

Within the sample, this clonotype is medium-sized. The CDR3 DNA reads as TGTGCCAGCAGTTATAACACCGGGGAGCTGTTTTTT. Translating it yields CASSYNTGELFF. The chain uses TRBV2 and TRBJ2-2; no clear D. The germline V and J ends were trimmed by 5 bases and 2 bases, with 3 bases remaining between them. Germline V CDR1 and CDR2: SNHLY, FYNNEI. The CDR3 loop spans 12 amino acids. Complete variable domain (other parts from reference TRBV2 and TRBJ2-2): EPEVTQTPSHQVTQMGQEVILRCVPISNHLYFYWYRQILGQKVEFLVSFYNNEISEKSEIFDDQFSVERPDGSNFTLKIRSTKLEDSAMYFCASSYNTGELFFGEGSRLTVL.

This clonotype was observed at least ten times. The CDR3 sequence is CASSQTQGIYPPDTQYF. CDR3 DNA sequence: TGTGCCAGCAGCCAAACCCAAGGAATATACCCTCCAGATACGCAGTATTTT. The chain combines TRBV4-2 with TRBJ2-3; D is uncertain. Germline-derived CDR1 and CDR2 are LGHNA and YNFKEQ. The CDR3 is 17 residues long. Trimming pared 2 bases from V and 4 bases from J, leaving 19 bases between.

This clonotype was seen many times. The CDR3 nucleotides are TGTGCCAGCAGTTCCAAGATCTCTTTCTCCTCCTACAATGAGCAGTTCTTC. It yields the protein CASSSKISFSSYNEQFF. The genes are TRBV12-3 or TRBV12-4 and TRBJ2-1; D unresolved. Trimming removed 4 bases at V and 0 bases at J, with 16 bases between. The CDR3 loop spans 17 amino acids.

CDR3 coding DNA: TGTGCCAGCAGTTACCCCCCGGGACAGGGGGAAGGAGCTTTCTTT. This encodes CASSYPPGQGEGAFF. The chain combines TRBV7-9 with TRBJ1-1; 11 bases fit TRBD1. V lost 6 bases and J lost 10; bases outside the gene matches: 13. The CDR3 is made up of 15 amino acids. Germline loops: CDR1 SEHNR, CDR2 FQNEAQ (reference sequence).

This clonotype was seen many times. The chain is built from TRBV4-1 and TRBJ1-2; D call uncertain. The CDR3 totals 12 residues. Trimming removed 0 bases from V and 10 bases from J, with 9 bases in between. The germline gives CDR1 MGHRA, CDR2 YSYEKL. The CDR3, as DNA: TGCGCCAGCAGCCAAGAGGGGAGGGACTACACCTTC. Protein sequence: CASSQEGRDYTF.

This clonotype was seen at least ten times. The chain employs TRBV5-1 and TRBJ1-4, with TRBD1 identical over 11 bases. V was clipped by 4 bases and J by 7 bases; unmatched bases: 3. The CDR3 contains 14 residues. Germline CDR1 reads SGHRS; CDR2 reads YFSETQ. The CDR3: CASSAGTGGEKLFF. For the CDR3, the DNA is TGCGCCAGCAGCGCCGGGACAGGGGGTGAAAAACTGTTTTTT.

This clonotype showed up just a few times. The V and J genes are TRBV4-3 and TRBJ2-3; the D is unclear. Looked up from germline, CDR1 is LGHNA and CDR2 is YSLEER. Between the trimmed V and J ends, which lost 1 base and 0 bases, there was a span of 8 bases. The CDR3 has 15 amino acids. In DNA form, the CDR3 reads TGCGCCAGCAGCCAAGGGCTACCGAGCACAGATACGCAGTATTTT. Translated: CASSQGLPSTDTQYF.

This clonotype was detected many times. DNA of the CDR3: TGTGCCAGCAGTCAACCGGGGGTAGCCAAAAACATTCAGTACTTC. It encodes CASSQPGVAKNIQYF. The chain couples TRBV5-6 to TRBJ2-4, with D tentatively TRBD2 (6 bases). This CDR3 spans 15 amino acids. Trimming cost V 5 bases and J 0 bases, with 12 bases left between them. In germline, CDR1 is SGHDT, CDR2 YYEEEE.

Of note for this clonotype: Germline and junction disagree at one end, which may indicate a read error. CDR3 sequence: CVSSLSHGGYEQYF. The CDR3 nucleotides are TGTGTCAGCAGCTTATCCCACGGGGGTTACGAGCAGTACTTC. The V call is TRBV7-3, the J call TRBJ2-7; D possibly corresponds to TRBD2 (6 bases). CDR3 length: 14 amino acids. Germline CDR1 is SGHTA and CDR2 is FQGTGA.

This clonotype has at least ten counts. The rearrangement uses TRBV27 and TRBJ2-7, with 9 bases aligning to TRBD2. CDR1 is MNHEY and CDR2 is SMNVEV in the germline V gene (reference sequence). The CDR3 consists of 15 residues. With 8 bases clipped from V and 2 bases from J, the junction kept 10 bases outside the gene matches. CDR3 nucleotide sequence: TGTGCCAGCGGCCTTAGCGGGGGAGCCCCCTACGAGCAGTACTTC. Its translation is CASGLSGGAPYEQYF.

V usage is TRBV20-1 and J usage is TRBJ2-1; D remains unclear. The CDR3 length is 9 residues. Germline CDR1 is DFQATT and CDR2 is SNEGSKA (reference sequence). V shed 3 bases and J shed 14 bases, with 8 bases lying between them. CDR3 DNA: TGCAGTGCTAGCCAAGAAGAGTTCTTC. Amino acids: CSASQEEFF.

As regards this clonotype: A much larger clone lies a single base off, so this may be a read error. The chain employs TRBV7-8 and TRBJ2-3, with TRBD2 identical over 8 bases. The CDR3 runs to 17 residues. Germline V gives CDR1 SGHVS, CDR2 FQNEAQ. V shed 1 base and J 8 bases; nucleotides not matched to a gene: 14. The CDR3 DNA sequence: TGTGCCAGCAGCTTAGTGATCAGCGGGGGTCGGGGAGGTACGCAGTATTTT. Translation: CASSLVISGGRGGTQYF.

Many counts were recorded for this clonotype. This chain links TRBV2 with TRBJ2-5; D unresolved. CDR1 and CDR2 from the germline V gene are SNHLY and FYNNEI. V lost 2 bases, J lost 2 bases, and 0 bases lay in between. CDR3 length equals 11 residues. CDR3 protein: CASSEQETQYF. CDR3 nucleotides: TGTGCCAGCAGTGAACAAGAGACCCAGTACTTC.

This clonotype was counted at least ten times. This chain joins TRBV4-2 and TRBJ2-7, with TRBD1 as a possible D gene (5 bases). V was shortened by 1 base and J by 1 base, with 11 bases between the two germline ends. The CDR3 is 15 amino acids. From germline, CDR1 is LGHNA and CDR2 YNFKEQ. The CDR3 DNA sequence: TGTGCCAGCAGCCAAGCACAACAGGCGTCCTACGAGCAGTACTTC. It encodes CASSQAQQASYEQYF.

V gene TRBV20-1 combines with J gene TRBJ1-6, with D hard to call. This CDR3 region has 14 residues. Germline assignment: CDR1 DFQATT and CDR2 SNEGSKA (reference sequence). With 7 bases removed from V and 10 bases from J, the gap between germline ends came to 20 bases. The CDR3 DNA is TGCAGTGTCTCGCTGGGAGGTTTGGGCTCACCCCTCCACTTT. Translated, it gives CSVSLGGLGSPLHF.